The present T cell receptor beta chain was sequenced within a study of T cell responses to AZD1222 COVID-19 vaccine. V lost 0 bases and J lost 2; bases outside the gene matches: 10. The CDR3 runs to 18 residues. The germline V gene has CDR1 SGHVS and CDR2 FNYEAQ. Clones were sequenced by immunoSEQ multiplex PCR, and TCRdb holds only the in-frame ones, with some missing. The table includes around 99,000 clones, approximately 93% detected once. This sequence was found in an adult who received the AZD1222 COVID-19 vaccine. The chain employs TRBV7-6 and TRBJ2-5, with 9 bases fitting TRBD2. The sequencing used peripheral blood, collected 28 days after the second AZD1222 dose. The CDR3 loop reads CASSLAPGTSSVQETQYF. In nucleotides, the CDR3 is TGTGCCAGCAGCTTAGCGCCCGGGACTAGCTCGGTTCAAGAGACCCAGTACTTC.